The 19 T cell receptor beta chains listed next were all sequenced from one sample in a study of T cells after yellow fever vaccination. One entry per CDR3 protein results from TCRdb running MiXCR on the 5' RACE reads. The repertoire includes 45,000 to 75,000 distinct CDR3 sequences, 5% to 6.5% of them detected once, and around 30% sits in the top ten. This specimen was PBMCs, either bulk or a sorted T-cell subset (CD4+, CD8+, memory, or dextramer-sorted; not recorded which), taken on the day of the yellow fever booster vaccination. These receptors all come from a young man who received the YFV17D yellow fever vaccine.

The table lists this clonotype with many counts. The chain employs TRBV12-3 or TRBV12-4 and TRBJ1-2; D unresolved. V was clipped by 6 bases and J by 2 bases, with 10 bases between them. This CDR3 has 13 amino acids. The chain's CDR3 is CASSATPNYGYTF. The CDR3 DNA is TGTGCCAGCAGCGCAACTCCGAACTATGGCTACACCTTC.

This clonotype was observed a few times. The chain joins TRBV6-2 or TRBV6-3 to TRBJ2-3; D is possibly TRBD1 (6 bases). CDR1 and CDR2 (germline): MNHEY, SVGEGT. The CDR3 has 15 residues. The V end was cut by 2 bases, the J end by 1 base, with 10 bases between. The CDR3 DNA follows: TGTGCCAGCAGTTACCAGGGGCCAGGCACAGATACGCAGTATTTT. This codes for CASSYQGPGTDTQYF.

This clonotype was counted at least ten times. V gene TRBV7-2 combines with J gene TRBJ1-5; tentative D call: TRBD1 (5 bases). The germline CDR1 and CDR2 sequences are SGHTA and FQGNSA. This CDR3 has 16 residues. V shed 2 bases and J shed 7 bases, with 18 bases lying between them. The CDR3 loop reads CASSLNVGVVNQPQHF. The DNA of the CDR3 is TGTGCCAGCAGCTTAAACGTAGGGGTGGTAAACCAGCCCCAGCATTTT.

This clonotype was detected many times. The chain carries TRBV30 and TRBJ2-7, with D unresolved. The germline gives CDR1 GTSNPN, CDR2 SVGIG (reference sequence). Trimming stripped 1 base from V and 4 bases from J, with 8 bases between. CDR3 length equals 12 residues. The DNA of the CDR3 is TGTGCCTGGAGTGACCCGAAATACGAGCAGTACTTC. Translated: CAWSDPKYEQYF.

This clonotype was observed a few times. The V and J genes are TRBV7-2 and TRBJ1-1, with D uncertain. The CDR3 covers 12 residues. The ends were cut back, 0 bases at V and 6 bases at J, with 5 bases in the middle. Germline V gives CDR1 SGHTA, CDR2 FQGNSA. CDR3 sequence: CASSLAPAEAFF. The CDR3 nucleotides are TGTGCCAGCAGCTTAGCCCCTGCTGAAGCTTTCTTT. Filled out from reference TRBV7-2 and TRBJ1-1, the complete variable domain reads GAGVSQSPSNKVTEKGKDVELRCDPISGHTALYWYRQSLGQGLEFLIYFQGNSAPDKSGLPSDRFSAERTGGSVSTLTIQRTQQEDSAVYLCASSLAPAEAFFGQGTRLTVV.

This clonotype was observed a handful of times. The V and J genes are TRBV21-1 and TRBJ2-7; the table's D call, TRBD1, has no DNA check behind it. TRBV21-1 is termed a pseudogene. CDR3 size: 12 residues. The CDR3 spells CATPGQHYEQYV. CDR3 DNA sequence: TGTGCCACCCCGGGACAGCACTACGAGCAGTACGTC.

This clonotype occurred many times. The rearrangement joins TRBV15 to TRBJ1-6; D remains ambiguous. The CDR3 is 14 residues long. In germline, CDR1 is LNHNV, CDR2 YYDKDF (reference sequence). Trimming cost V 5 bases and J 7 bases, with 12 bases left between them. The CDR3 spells CATSGYMENSPLHF. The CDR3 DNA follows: TGTGCCACCAGCGGGTACATGGAGAATTCACCCCTCCACTTT.

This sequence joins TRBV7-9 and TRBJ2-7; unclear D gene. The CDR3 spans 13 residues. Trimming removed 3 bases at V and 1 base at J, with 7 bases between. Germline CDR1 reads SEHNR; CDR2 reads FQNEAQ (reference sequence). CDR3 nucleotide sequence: TGTGCCAGCAGCTTGGACGGTTCCTACGAGCAGTACGTC. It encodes CASSLDGSYEQYV.

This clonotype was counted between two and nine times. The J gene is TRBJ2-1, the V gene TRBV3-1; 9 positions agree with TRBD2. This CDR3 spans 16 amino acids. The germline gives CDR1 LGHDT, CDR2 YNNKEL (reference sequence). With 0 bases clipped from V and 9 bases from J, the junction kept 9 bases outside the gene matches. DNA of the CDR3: TGTGCCAGCAGCCAAGATCCTCTCGCGGGGGGGATTGAGCAGTTCTTC. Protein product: CASSQDPLAGGIEQFF.

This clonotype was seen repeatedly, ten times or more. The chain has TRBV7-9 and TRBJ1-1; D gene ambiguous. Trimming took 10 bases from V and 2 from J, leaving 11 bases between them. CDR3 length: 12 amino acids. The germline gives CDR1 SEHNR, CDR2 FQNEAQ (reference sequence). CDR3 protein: CATRSSNTEAFF. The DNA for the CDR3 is TGTGCCACTAGGTCCTCCAACACTGAAGCTTTCTTT.

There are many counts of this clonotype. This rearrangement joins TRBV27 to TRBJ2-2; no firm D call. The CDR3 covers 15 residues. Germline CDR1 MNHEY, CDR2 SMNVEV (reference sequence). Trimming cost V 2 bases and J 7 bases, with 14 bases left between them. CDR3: CASSLIPPVNGELFF. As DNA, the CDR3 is TGTGCCAGCAGTTTAATTCCTCCGGTAAACGGGGAGCTGTTTTTT.

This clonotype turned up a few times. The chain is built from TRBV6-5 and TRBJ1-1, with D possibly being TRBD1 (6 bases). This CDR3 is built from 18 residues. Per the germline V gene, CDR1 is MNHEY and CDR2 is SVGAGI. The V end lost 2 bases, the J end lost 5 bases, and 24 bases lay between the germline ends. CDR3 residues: CASSYTVGPSTGNTEAFF. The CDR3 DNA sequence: TGTGCCAGCAGTTACACCGTCGGTCCGTCTACAGGGAATACTGAAGCTTTCTTT.

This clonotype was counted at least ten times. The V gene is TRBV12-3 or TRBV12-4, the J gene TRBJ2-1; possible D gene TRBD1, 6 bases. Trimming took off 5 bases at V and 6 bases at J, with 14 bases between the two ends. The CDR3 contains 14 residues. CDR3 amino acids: CASSPGVSGNEQFF. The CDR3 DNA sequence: TGTGCCAGCAGTCCAGGGGTTAGTGGCAATGAGCAGTTCTTC.

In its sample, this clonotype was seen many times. The CDR3 DNA sequence: TGCAGCGTTGAGGGTCGGGGCCAGCGGGGACCAAACGTAAATGAGCAGTTCTTC. Translation: CSVEGRGQRGPNVNEQFF. The chain employs TRBV29-1 and TRBJ2-1; the match to TRBD2 covers 7 bases. The trim removed 3 bases at V and 7 bases at J, leaving 21 bases unmatched. CDR1 SQVTM and CDR2 ANQGSEA come from the germline V gene. The CDR3 consists of 18 residues.

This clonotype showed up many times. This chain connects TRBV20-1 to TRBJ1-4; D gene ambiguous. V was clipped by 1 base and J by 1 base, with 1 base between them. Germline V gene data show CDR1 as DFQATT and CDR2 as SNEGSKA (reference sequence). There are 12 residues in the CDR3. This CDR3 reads CSARGTNEKLFF. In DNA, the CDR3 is TGCAGTGCTAGAGGAACTAATGAAAAACTGTTTTTT.

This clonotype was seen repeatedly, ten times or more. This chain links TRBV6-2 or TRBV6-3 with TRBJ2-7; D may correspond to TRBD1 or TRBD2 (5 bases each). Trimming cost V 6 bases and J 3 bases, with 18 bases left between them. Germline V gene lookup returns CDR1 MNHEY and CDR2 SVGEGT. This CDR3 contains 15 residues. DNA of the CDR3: TGTGCCAGCAGACACCTAGGGGACCTTAACTACGAGCAGTACTTC. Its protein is CASRHLGDLNYEQYF.

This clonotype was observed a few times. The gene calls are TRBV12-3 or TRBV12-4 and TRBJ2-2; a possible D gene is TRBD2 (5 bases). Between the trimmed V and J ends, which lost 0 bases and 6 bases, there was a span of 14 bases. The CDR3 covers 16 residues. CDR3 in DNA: TGTGCCAGCAGTTTAGCAGGACTCAAACCCGCCGGGGAGCTGTTTTTT. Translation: CASSLAGLKPAGELFF.

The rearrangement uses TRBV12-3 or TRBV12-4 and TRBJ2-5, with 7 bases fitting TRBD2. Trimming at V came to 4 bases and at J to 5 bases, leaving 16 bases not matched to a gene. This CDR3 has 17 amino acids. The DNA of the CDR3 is TGTGCCAGCAGTTCGACCCCCGGGGAGGGCGCAAGGGAGACCCAGTACTTC. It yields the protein CASSSTPGEGARETQYF.

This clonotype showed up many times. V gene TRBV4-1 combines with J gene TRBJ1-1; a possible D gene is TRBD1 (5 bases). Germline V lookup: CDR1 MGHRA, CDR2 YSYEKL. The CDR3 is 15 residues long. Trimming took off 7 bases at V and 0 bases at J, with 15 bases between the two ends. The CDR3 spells CASTGPGYMNTEAFF. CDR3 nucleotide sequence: TGCGCCAGCACAGGGCCAGGATATATGAACACTGAAGCTTTCTTT.